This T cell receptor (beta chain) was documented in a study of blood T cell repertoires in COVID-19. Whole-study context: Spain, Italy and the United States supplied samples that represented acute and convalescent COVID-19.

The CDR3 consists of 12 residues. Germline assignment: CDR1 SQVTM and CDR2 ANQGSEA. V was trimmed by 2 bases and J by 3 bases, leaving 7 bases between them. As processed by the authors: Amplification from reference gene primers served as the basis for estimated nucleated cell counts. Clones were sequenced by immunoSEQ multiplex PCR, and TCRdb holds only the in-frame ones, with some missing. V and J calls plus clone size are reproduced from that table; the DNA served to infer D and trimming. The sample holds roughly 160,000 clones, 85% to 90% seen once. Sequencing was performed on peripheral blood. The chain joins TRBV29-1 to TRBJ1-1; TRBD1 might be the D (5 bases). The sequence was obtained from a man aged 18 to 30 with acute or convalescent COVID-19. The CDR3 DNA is TGCAGCGTTGAACGGGGGGACACTGAAGCTTTCTTT. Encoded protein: CSVERGDTEAFF.